Below, 16 T cell receptor beta chains from the same sample are listed, as sequenced in a study of identical twins. One entry per CDR3 protein, called by TCRdb with MiXCR from the 5' RACE reads. The sample comprises just under 650,000 distinct CDR3 sequences, under 8.5% of which are singletons, and roughly 1.6% rests with the top ten. This same sample was also part of a study on yellow fever vaccine responses in identical twins.

The sequencing sample was made of PBMCs. These receptors were collected from a woman aged 18-29 years in good health.

The chain employs TRBV5-1 and TRBJ1-6; TRBD1 matches at 9 bases. The CDR3 loop spans 16 amino acids. Germline CDR1 reads SGHRS; CDR2 reads YFSETQ. Trimming took 0 bases from V and 6 from J; bases not matched to a gene: 4. This CDR3 reads CASSLAGTGFNSPLHF. As DNA, the CDR3 is TGCGCCAGCAGCTTGGCCGGGACAGGGTTTAATTCACCCCTCCACTTT.

This clonotype has only a few counts. This chain joins TRBV15 and TRBJ2-1, with D possibly TRBD2 on 6 matching bases. This CDR3 is 11 amino acids long. CDR1 is LNHNV, CDR2 YYDKDF, per germline (reference sequence). The germline V and J ends were trimmed by 1 base and 15 bases, with 10 bases remaining between them. The CDR3 sequence: CATSRVGEVFF. CDR3 nucleotide sequence: TGTGCCACCAGCAGAGTTGGGGAGGTGTTCTTC. Based on the CDR3 plus reference TRBV15 and TRBJ2-1, the full variable domain is DAMVIQNPRYQVTQFGKPVTLSCSQTLNHNVMYWYQQKSSQAPKLLFHYYDKDFNNEADTPDNFQSRRPNTSFCFLDIRSPGLGDTAMYLCATSRVGEVFFGPGTRLTVL.

This chain uses TRBV5-1 with TRBJ2-2; 10 positions agree with TRBD1. This CDR3 has 16 amino acids. Trimming at V came to 4 bases and at J to 3 bases, leaving 6 bases not matched to a gene. Germline CDR1 is SGHRS and CDR2 is YFSETQ. The CDR3 nucleotides read TGCGCCAGCAGCCCATGGACAGGGGGGGACACCGGGGAGCTGTTTTTT. Its protein is CASSPWTGGDTGELFF.

This chain uses TRBV19 with TRBJ2-1; D is uncertain. CDR1 is LNHDA, CDR2 SQIVND, per germline (reference sequence). The CDR3 runs to 14 residues. Trimming cost V 10 bases and J 0 bases, with 13 bases left between them. CDR3 sequence reads: CATKLAGSYNEQFF. The CDR3 DNA is TGTGCCACAAAGTTAGCAGGCTCCTACAATGAGCAGTTCTTC.

This clonotype has more than one count but fewer than ten. The V and J genes are TRBV20-1 and TRBJ2-7; D is perhaps TRBD2 (5 bases). Germline CDR1 and CDR2: DFQATT and SNEGSKA (reference sequence). Trimming removed 0 bases at V and 6 bases at J, with 21 bases between. There are 16 residues in the CDR3. The CDR3 nucleotides read TGCAGTGCTAGAGATGGGTTGGGCAGGAGAGGGTCCGAGCAGTACTTC. Amino acids: CSARDGLGRRGSEQYF.

The chain has TRBV24-1 and TRBJ2-5, with 7 bases lining up with TRBD2. The CDR3 extends over 17 amino acids. Germline V CDR1 and CDR2: KGHDR, SFDVKD. V gave up 5 bases and J gave up 1 base; unmatched junction bases: 12. CDR3 sequence reads: CATSVAPRGKTQETQYF. In DNA form, the CDR3 reads TGTGCCACCAGTGTCGCCCCGCGGGGGAAAACCCAAGAGACCCAGTACTTC.

This clonotype has a handful of counts. The chain is built from TRBV3-1 and TRBJ2-7, with D possibly matching TRBD2 (5 bases). This CDR3 has 16 amino acids. The germline V and J ends were trimmed by 2 bases and 0 bases, with 14 bases remaining between them. The germline CDR1 and CDR2 sequences are LGHDT and YNNKEL (reference sequence). Here the CDR3 reads CASSQPRRTSSYEQYV. The CDR3 DNA reads TGTGCCAGCAGCCAACCCAGGAGGACGAGCTCCTACGAGCAGTACGTC.

This clonotype was picked up a small number of times. The chain carries TRBV20-1 and TRBJ2-4; TRBD1 aligns across 7 bases. The V gene end was trimmed by 5 bases and the J gene end by 6 bases; junction bases not matched to a gene: 1. The CDR3 loop spans 11 amino acids. CDR1 is DFQATT, CDR2 SNEGSKA, per germline (reference sequence). CDR3 nucleotides: TGCAGTGCTCAGGGGGTAAACATTCAGTACTTC. It translates to CSAQGVNIQYF.

This clonotype was recorded many times. This rearrangement joins TRBV20-1 to TRBJ2-3; 11 bases align to TRBD2. Germline CDR1 is DFQATT and CDR2 is SNEGSKA (reference sequence). Germline trimming cut 4 bases from V and 6 bases from J; bases unmatched to any gene: 9. The CDR3 totals 15 residues. The CDR3 nucleotides are TGCAGTGCTAAACTCGCCCGGACTAGCGGGGATACGCAGTATTTT. It yields the protein CSAKLARTSGDTQYF.

This clonotype showed up just a few times. The gene calls are TRBV9 and TRBJ2-2; 9 bases are shared with TRBD2. V lost 4 bases to trimming and J lost 1 base; unmatched junction nucleotides: 11. This CDR3 contains 18 residues. The germline V gene has CDR1 SGDLS and CDR2 YYNGEE. In nucleotides, the CDR3 is TGTGCCAGCAGCTACAGACTAGCGGAAGGAGGGAACACCGGGGAGCTGTTTTTT. Translated, it gives CASSYRLAEGGNTGELFF.

This clonotype was observed at least ten times. The rearrangement joins TRBV4-1 to TRBJ1-1, with a possible D match to TRBD1 (5 bases). Germline assignment: CDR1 MGHRA and CDR2 YSYEKL. V gave up 3 bases and J gave up 4 bases, with 6 bases separating them. The CDR3 is made up of 12 amino acids. In nucleotides, the CDR3 is TGCGCCAGCAGCCACGGGGGCACTGAAGCTTTCTTT. Amino acid sequence: CASSHGGTEAFF.

This clonotype was detected ten times or more. The rearrangement joins TRBV7-3 to TRBJ2-2, with TRBD2 matching over 7 bases. The trim removed 3 bases at V and 1 base at J, leaving 5 bases unmatched. CDR1 is SGHTA, CDR2 FQGTGA, per germline. CDR3 length: 16 residues. As DNA, the CDR3 is TGTGCCAGCAGCTTGTGGGCTAGCGGGAACACCGGGGAGCTGTTTTTT. Translating it yields CASSLWASGNTGELFF.

This clonotype was seen more than once but under ten times. V and J are TRBV2 and TRBJ1-2; TRBD1 matches at 7 bases. Trimming at V came to 6 bases and at J to 0 bases, leaving 7 bases not matched to a gene. CDR3 length: 15 residues. Germline V lookup: CDR1 SNHLY, CDR2 FYNNEI. The CDR3: CASRMWTGPNYGYTF. The CDR3 DNA reads TGTGCCAGCAGGATGTGGACAGGCCCTAACTATGGCTACACCTTC.

This clonotype was observed many times. The chain carries TRBV29-1 and TRBJ2-1, with D perhaps matching TRBD1 (6 bases). V lost 2 bases and J lost 2, with 16 bases in between. The CDR3 length is 16 residues. Germline V CDR1 and CDR2: SQVTM, ANQGSEA. The CDR3 spells CSVETPGVGTYNEQFF. The CDR3 coding sequence is TGCAGCGTTGAAACCCCAGGGGTAGGAACCTACAATGAGCAGTTCTTC.

This clonotype was counted only a few times. The chain couples TRBV20-1 to TRBJ2-7; TRBD2 matches 11 bases. V shed 6 bases, J shed 0 bases, and the junction held 7 bases outside the gene matches. Looked up from germline, CDR1 is DFQATT and CDR2 is SNEGSKA (reference sequence). The length of the CDR3 is 15 residues. CDR3 amino acids: CSALKLAGASYEQYV. The CDR3 nucleotides are TGCAGTGCGCTGAAACTAGCGGGGGCCTCCTACGAGCAGTACGTC.

This clonotype was counted many times. The gene calls are TRBV4-1 and TRBJ1-3; D is perhaps TRBD1 (6 bases). Germline-derived CDR1 and CDR2 are MGHRA and YSYEKL. Between the trimmed V and J ends, which lost 0 bases and 1 base, there was a span of 19 bases. This CDR3 has 19 residues. The CDR3 DNA reads as TGCGCCAGCAGCCAAGATCCTACGAGCGGGGGGCTGTCTGGAAACACCATATATTTT. This encodes CASSQDPTSGGLSGNTIYF.